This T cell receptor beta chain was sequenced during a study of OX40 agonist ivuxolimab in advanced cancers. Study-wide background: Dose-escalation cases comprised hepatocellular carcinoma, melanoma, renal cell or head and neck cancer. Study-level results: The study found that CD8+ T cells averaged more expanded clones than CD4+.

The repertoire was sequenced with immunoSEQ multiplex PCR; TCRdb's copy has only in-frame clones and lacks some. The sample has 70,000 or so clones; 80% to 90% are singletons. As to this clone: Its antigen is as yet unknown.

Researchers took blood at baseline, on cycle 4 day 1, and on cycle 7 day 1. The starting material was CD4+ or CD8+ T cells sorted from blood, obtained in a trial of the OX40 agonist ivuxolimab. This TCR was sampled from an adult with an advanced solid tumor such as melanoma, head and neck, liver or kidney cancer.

CDR3: CSVATLNEQYF. In DNA, the CDR3 is TGCAGCGTTGCGACATTGAACGAGCAGTACTTC. The chain is built from TRBV29-1 and TRBJ2-7; D not certain. The CDR3 has 11 amino acids. Germline lookup yields CDR1 SQVTM and CDR2 ANQGSEA. V was pared by 4 bases and J by 5 bases, with 9 bases between.